These T cell receptor beta chains were read from a single sample in a study of shared clonotypes between healthy human individuals. Sequencing was performed with immunoSEQ multiplex PCR; in TCRdb, only in-frame clones are kept and a portion is missing. The sample consists of a few million clones, around 90% of them appearing once. Material: naive CD4+ T cells sorted from blood. These receptor sequences come from a man aged 18 to 30 in good health. Both conserved end residues are part of each CDR3. A D gene is named only where the DNA matches it firmly.

j_call	v_call	d_call	cdr3_nt	cdr3_aa
TRBJ2-7	TRBV6-5	NA	TGTGCCAGCAGATTGGCAGGACCAAGCTACGAGCAGTACTTC	CASRLAGPSYEQYF
TRBJ2-5	TRBV15	NA	TGTGCCACCAGCAGAGGTCTTCCAGGACTCCAAGAGACCCAGTACTTC	CATSRGLPGLQETQYF
TRBJ2-7	TRBV5-1	TRBD1	TGCGCCAGCACCGGGACAGGGTGGGACGAGCAGTACTTC	CASTGTGWDEQYF
TRBJ2-2	TRBV28	NA	TGTGCCAGCAGGCCAAGGAGGTCCCGCCCGGACACCGGGGAGCTGTTTTTT	CASRPRRSRPDTGELFF
TRBJ2-1	TRBV5-1	NA	TGCGCCAGCAGCTTGGGCTCTTCTCGCGGGTCTCCCGGGACCCAGTTCTTC	CASSLGSSRGSPGTQFF
TRBJ2-7	TRBV27	TRBD1	TGTGCCAGCAGTTCCCTCGACAGGGCGGGCGAGCAGTACTTC	CASSSLDRAGEQYF
TRBJ2-2	TRBV5-4	NA	TGTGCCAGCAGCTTCCGGTACACCGGGGAGCTGTTTTTT	CASSFRYTGELFF
TRBJ2-5	TRBV9	TRBD2	TGTGCCAGCAGCGTAGGGTTCTCTAGCGGGGAGACCCAGTACTTC	CASSVGFSSGETQYF
TRBJ1-4	TRBV2	NA	TGTGCCAGCAGTGAGCACCAGCAGAATGAAAAACTGTTTTTT	CASSEHQQNEKLFF
TRBJ1-2	TRBV19	NA	TGTGCCAGCGGTCTGAGGACTCTCCAAAATGGCTACACCTTC	CASGLRTLQNGYTF
TRBJ1-1	TRBV2	NA	TGTGCCAGCATCAATAATGGAGGGCGCAATGAAGCTTTCTTT	CASINNGGRNEAFF
TRBJ1-2	TRBV28	NA	TGTGCCAGCAGTAGGGACCGACCCTTACGTAACTATGGCTACACCTTC	CASSRDRPLRNYGYTF
TRBJ2-3	TRBV5-1	NA	TGCGCCAGCAGCTTGGGGCCGACATCCTTCACAGATACGCAGTATTTT	CASSLGPTSFTDTQYF
TRBJ1-1	TRBV5-1	TRBD1	TGCGCCAGCAGGGGTTCCTTGGACAGGGGCACTGAAGCTTTCTTT	CASRGSLDRGTEAFF
TRBJ2-7	TRBV5-6	TRBD1	TGTGCCAGCAGTTACCCCGGGACAGCCGTATACGAGCAGTACTTC	CASSYPGTAVYEQYF
TRBJ2-5	TRBV6-6	NA	TGTGCCAGCAGGCAGGGGGGGAACCAAGAGACCCAGTACTTC	CASRQGGNQETQYF
TRBJ2-1	TRBV10-3	NA	TGTGCCATCAGTGGGAGGGGTAGCGGACCCTACAATGAGCAGTTCTTC	CAISGRGSGPYNEQFF